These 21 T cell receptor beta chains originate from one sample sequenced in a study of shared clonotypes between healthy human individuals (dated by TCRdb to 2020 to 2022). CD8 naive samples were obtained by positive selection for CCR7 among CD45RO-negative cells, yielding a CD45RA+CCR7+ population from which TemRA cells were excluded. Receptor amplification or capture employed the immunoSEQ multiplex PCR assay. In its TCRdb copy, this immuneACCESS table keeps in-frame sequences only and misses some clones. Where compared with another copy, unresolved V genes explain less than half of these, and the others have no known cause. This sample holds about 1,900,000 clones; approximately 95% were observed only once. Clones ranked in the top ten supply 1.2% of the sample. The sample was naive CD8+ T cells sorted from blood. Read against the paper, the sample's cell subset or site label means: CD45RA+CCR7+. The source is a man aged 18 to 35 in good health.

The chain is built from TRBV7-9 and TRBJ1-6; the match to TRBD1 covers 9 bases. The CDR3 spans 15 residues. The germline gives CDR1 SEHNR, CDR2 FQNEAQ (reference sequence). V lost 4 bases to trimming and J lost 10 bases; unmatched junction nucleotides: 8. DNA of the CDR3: TGTGCCAGCAGCTCCTCCGGGACAGGGAACTCACCCCTCCACTTT. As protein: CASSSSGTGNSPLHF.

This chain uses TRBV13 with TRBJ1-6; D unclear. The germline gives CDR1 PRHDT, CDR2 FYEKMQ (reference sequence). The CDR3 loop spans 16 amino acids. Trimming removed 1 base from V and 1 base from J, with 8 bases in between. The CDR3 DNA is TGTGCCAGCAGCTTAGCGGGAGGATCCTATAATTCACCCCTCCACTTT. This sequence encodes CASSLAGGSYNSPLHF.

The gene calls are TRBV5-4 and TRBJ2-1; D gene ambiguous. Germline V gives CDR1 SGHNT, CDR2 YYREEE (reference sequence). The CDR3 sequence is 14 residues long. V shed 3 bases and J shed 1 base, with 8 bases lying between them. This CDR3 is CASSSGESYNEQFF. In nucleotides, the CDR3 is TGTGCCAGCAGCTCCGGCGAGTCCTACAATGAGCAGTTCTTC.

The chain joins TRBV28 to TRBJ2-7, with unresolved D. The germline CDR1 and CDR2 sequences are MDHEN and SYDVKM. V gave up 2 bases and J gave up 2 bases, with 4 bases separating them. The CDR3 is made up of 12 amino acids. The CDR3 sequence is CASSLIAYEQYF. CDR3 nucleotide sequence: TGTGCCAGCAGTTTAATAGCCTACGAGCAGTACTTC.

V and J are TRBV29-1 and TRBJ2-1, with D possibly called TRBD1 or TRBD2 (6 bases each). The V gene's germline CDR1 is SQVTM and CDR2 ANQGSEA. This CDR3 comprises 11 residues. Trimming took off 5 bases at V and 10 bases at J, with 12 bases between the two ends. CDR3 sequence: CSVSGAGEQFF. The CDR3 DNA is TGCAGCGTTTCAGGGGCGGGGGAGCAGTTCTTC.

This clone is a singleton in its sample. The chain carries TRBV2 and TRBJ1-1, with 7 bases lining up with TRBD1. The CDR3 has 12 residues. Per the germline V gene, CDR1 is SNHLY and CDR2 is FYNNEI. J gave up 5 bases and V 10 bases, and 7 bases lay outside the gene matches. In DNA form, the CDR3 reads TGTGCCATATTCGGGACAGTTACTGAAGCTTTCTTT. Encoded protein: CAIFGTVTEAFF.

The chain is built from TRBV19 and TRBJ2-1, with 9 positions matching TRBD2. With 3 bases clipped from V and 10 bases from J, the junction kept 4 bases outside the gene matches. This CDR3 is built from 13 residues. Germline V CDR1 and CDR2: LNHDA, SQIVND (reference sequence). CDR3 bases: TGTGCCAGTAGTATCGTAGCGGGGGCCGAGCAGTTCTTC. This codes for CASSIVAGAEQFF.

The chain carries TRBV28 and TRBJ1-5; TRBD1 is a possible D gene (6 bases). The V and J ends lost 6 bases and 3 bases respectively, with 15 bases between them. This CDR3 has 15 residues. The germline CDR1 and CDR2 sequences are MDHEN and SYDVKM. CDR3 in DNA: TGTGCCAGCAGCTACGGGGGCGCGGACAATCAGCCCCAGCATTTT. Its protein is CASSYGGADNQPQHF.

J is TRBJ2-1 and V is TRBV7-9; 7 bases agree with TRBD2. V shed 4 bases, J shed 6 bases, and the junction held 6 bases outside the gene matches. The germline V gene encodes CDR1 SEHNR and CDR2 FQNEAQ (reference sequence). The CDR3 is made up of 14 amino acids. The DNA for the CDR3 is TGTGCCAGCAGCTCCCTAGCGGACTCCAATGAGCAGTTCTTC. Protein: CASSSLADSNEQFF.

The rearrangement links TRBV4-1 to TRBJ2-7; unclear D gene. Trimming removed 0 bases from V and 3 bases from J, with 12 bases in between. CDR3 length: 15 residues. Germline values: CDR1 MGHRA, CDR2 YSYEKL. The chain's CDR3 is CASSQELALIYEQYF. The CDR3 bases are TGCGCCAGCAGCCAAGAGTTGGCGCTTATCTACGAGCAGTACTTC.

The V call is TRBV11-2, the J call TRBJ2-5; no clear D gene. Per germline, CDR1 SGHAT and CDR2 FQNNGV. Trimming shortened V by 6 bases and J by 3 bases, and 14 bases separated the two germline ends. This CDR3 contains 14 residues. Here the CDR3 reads CASRGSRREETQYF. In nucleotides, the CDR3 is TGTGCCAGCAGAGGGTCAAGGAGAGAAGAGACCCAGTACTTC.

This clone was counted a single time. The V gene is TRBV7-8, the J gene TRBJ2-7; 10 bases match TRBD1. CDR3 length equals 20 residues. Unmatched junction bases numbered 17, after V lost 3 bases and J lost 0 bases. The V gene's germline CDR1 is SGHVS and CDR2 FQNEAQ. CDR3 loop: CASSFILGTGDLPTSYEQYF. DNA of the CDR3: TGTGCCAGCAGCTTTATCCTCGGGACAGGGGATCTCCCTACCTCCTACGAGCAGTACTTC.

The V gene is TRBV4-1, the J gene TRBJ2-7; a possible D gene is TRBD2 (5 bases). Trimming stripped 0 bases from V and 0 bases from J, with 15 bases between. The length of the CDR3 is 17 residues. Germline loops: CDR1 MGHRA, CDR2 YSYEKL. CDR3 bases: TGCGCCAGCAGCCAAGATCCGTGGACTGAGACCTCCTACGAGCAGTACTTC. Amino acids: CASSQDPWTETSYEQYF.

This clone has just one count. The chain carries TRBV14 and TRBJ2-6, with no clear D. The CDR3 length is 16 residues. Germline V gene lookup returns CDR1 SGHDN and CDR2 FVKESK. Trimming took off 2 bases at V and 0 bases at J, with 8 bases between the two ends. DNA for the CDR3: TGTGCCAGCAGCCAAACAGTTCTCTCTGGGGCCAACGTCCTGACTTTC. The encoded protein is CASSQTVLSGANVLTF.

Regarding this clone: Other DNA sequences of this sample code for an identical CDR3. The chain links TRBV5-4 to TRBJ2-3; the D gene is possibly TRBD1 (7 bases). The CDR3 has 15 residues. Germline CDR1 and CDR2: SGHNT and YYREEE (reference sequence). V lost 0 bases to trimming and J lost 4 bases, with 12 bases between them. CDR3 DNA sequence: TGTGCCAGCAGCTTGGCCGGAGGGGGCCCAGATACGCAGTATTTT. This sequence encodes CASSLAGGGPDTQYF.

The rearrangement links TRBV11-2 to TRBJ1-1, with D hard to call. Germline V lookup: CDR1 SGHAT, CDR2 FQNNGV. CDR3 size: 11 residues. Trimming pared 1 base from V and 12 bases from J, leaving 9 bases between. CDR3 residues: CASSLGQGTFF. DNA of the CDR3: TGTGCCAGCAGCTTAGGTCAAGGTACTTTCTTT.

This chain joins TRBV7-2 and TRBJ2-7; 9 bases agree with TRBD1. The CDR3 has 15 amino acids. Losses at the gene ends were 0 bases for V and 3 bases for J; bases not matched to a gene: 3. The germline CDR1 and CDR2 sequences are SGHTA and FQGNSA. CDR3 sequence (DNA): TGTGCCAGCAGCTTAGCGGGGACAGGGTACTACGAGCAGTACTTC. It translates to CASSLAGTGYYEQYF.

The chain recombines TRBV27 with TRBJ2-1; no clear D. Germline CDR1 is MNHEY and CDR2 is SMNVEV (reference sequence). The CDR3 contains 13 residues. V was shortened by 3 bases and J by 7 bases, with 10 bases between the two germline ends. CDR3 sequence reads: CASSFSPRNEQFF. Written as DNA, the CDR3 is TGTGCCAGCAGTTTTTCCCCGAGGAATGAGCAGTTCTTC.

CDR3 sequence reads: CASSQDPWGVATNEKLFF. Here the CDR3 DNA reads TGCGCCAGCAGCCAAGATCCCTGGGGGGTTGCAACTAATGAAAAACTGTTTTTT. This chain joins TRBV4-1 and TRBJ1-4; a weak D match, TRBD1 (5 bases). The CDR3 has 18 amino acids. Germline V gene lookup returns CDR1 MGHRA and CDR2 YSYEKL. Trimming removed 0 bases at V and 0 bases at J, with 14 bases between.

CDR3 sequence reads: CASSLWDTSSYNEQFF. As DNA, the CDR3 is TGTGCCAGCAGCCTTTGGGACACAAGCTCCTACAATGAGCAGTTCTTC. The V call is TRBV11-2, the J call TRBJ2-1, with D perhaps matching TRBD1 (6 bases). Germline CDR1 SGHAT, CDR2 FQNNGV. V lost 5 bases and J lost 0, with 14 bases in between. The CDR3 length is 16 residues.

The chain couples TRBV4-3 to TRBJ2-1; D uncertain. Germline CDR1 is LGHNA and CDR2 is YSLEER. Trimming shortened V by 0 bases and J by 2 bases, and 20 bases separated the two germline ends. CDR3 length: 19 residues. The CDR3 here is CASSQDRTTYGLAYNEQFF. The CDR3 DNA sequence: TGCGCCAGCAGCCAAGATCGTACCACTTATGGCCTTGCCTACAATGAGCAGTTCTTC.